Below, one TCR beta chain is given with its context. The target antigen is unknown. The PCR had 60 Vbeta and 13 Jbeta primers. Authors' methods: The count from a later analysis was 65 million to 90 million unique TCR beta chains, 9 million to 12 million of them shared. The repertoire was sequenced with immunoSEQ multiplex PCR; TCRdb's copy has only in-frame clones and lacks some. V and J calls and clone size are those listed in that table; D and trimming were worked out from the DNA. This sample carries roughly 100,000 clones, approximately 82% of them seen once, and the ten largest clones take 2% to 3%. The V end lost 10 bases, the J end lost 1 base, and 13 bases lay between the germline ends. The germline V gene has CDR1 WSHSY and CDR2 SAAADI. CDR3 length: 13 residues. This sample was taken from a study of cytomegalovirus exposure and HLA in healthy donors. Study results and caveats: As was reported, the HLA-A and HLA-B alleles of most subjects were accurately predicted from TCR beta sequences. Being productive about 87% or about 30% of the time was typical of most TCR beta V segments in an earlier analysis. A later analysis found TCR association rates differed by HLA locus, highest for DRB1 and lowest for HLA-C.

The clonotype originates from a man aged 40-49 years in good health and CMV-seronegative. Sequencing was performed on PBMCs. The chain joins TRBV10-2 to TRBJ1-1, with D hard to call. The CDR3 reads CATQRPGNTEAFF. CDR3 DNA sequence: TGCGCCACCCAACGGCCGGGGAACACTGAAGCTTTCTTT.